This record looks at one T cell receptor beta chain sequence and its context. Its antigen is as yet unknown. The sample has other DNA sequences that encode this CDR3 too. The sample originates from a study of shared clonotypes between healthy human individuals. Study results and caveats: When naive CD4 clonotypes were compared across a few donors, 4% to 6.5% were shared. A small donor pool kept down the genetic and exposure-history diversity that was represented. In the sorted subsets, rarefaction showed sequencing was incomplete despite large depth.

Selected positively for CCR7 and CD45RO-negative, naive CD8 cells excluded terminally differentiated effector memory CD45RA+ cells. TCRdb's copy holds only in-frame clones and misses some; the assay was immunoSEQ multiplex PCR. The repertoire includes about 1,800,000 clones, 85% to 95% of them detected once, and roughly 1% sits in the top ten. This TCR was recovered from a man aged 18 to 30 in good health. Sequencing was done on a sample of naive CD8+ T cells sorted from blood.

CDR3 sequence (DNA): TGTGCCAGCAGTCCCCGTTCCTATAATTCACCCCTCCACTTT. Residues: CASSPRSYNSPLHF. The chain links TRBV6-1 to TRBJ1-6; D gene unclear. Germline CDR1 is MNHNS and CDR2 is SASEGT. Trimming took off 5 bases at V and 1 base at J, with 6 bases between the two ends. This CDR3 is 14 amino acids long.